These 9 T cell receptor beta chains came from one sample sequenced in a study of post-analysis software for immune sequencing data. General study findings and limits: Relative to controls, patients had a handful of TRBV segments at higher frequency, with TRBV5-6, TRBV5-1 and TRBV20-1 among these.

These receptors lack a known antigen. cDNA libraries for TCR beta contained unique molecular identifiers. TCRdb re-analysed the PCR reads in MiXCR, keeping a single row per CDR3 protein. The table has roughly 800,000 distinct CDR3 sequences, under 70% seen once; the top ten hold 4.6%. The sequencing input was blood. The receptors come from a girl aged 10 to 17 with multiple sclerosis.

This chain connects TRBV27 to TRBJ1-1; perhaps TRBD1 as D (5 bases). V lost 6 bases and J 1 base, leaving 15 bases between the germline ends. Germline V gene data show CDR1 as MNHEY and CDR2 as SMNVEV (reference sequence). The CDR3 runs to 15 residues. As DNA, the CDR3 is TGTGCCAGCAGGCCTATCCGGGGACGGAACACTGAAGCTTTCTTT. It encodes CASRPIRGRNTEAFF.

CDR3 nucleotides: TGTGCCAGCAAGTACCGGGGAACCGACTACGAGCAGTTCTTC. Protein sequence: CASKYRGTDYEQFF. V and J are TRBV12-3 or TRBV12-4 and TRBJ2-1, with D perhaps TRBD2 (5 bases). This CDR3 has 14 residues. V was shortened by 7 bases and J by 10 bases, with 20 bases between the two germline ends.

The rearrangement joins TRBV20-1 to TRBJ2-1; D is unresolved. V shed 3 bases and J shed 5 bases, with 14 bases lying between them. CDR1 is DFQATT and CDR2 is SNEGSKA in the germline V gene (reference sequence). The CDR3 totals 14 residues. This CDR3 is CSASRLENHNEQFF. CDR3 sequence (DNA): TGCAGTGCTAGCCGGCTGGAAAACCACAATGAGCAGTTCTTC.

J is TRBJ2-7 and V is TRBV27, with D possibly matching TRBD1 (6 bases). Germline CDR1 MNHEY, CDR2 SMNVEV (reference sequence). Trimming left V 7 bases short and J 2 bases short, with 18 bases between. This CDR3 is built from 15 residues. CDR3 in amino acids: CASTDRDTGTYEQYF. CDR3 coding DNA: TGTGCCAGCACCGACCGGGACACGGGAACCTACGAGCAGTACTTC.

The chain uses TRBV29-1 and TRBJ2-5, with 10 bases matching TRBD2. The closer fit of TRBJ2-7 to the DNA end suggests the J call may be wrong. Germline V gene sequence: CDR1 SQVTM, CDR2 ANQGSEA. The CDR3 length is 15 residues. The CDR3 is CSVGWQRGGSYEQYF. CDR3 sequence (DNA): TGCAGCGTTGGGTGGCAGCGGGGGGGATCCTACGAGCAGTACTTC.

The rearrangement joins TRBV6-5 to TRBJ1-2; D unresolved. Germline CDR1 MNHEY, CDR2 SVGAGI. There are 15 residues in the CDR3. Trimming pared 4 bases from V and 0 bases from J, leaving 12 bases between. In nucleotides, the CDR3 is TGTGCCAGCAGTTTCACCGAATCCTCTAACTATGGCTACACCTTC. Protein product: CASSFTESSNYGYTF.

The gene calls are TRBV6-1 and TRBJ2-7; TRBD2 matches 7 bases. In germline, CDR1 is MNHNS, CDR2 SASEGT. J was trimmed by 5 bases and V by 4 bases; bases with no gene match: 11. This CDR3 is built from 15 residues. This CDR3 is CASSGGGRTAHEQYF. The DNA of the CDR3 is TGTGCCAGCAGTGGGGGCGGGAGAACAGCCCACGAGCAGTACTTC.

The chain carries TRBV5-1 and TRBJ2-7; D perhaps matches TRBD2 (6 bases). V lost 4 bases to trimming and J lost 5 bases, with 13 bases between them. Germline loops: CDR1 SGHRS, CDR2 YFSETQ. CDR3 length equals 13 residues. CDR3 residues: CASSGSLANEQYF. The CDR3, as DNA: TGCGCCAGCAGCGGGTCCCTAGCGAACGAGCAGTACTTC. The variable domain in full, completed from reference TRBV5-1 and TRBJ2-7, reads KAGVTQTPRYLIKTRGQQVTLSCSPISGHRSVSWYQQTPGQGLQFLFEYFSETQRNKGNFPGRFSGRQFSNSRSEMNVSTLELGDSALYLCASSGSLANEQYFGPGTRLTVT.

The rearrangement uses TRBV20-1 and TRBJ2-4; D perhaps matches TRBD1 (6 bases). The CDR3 extends over 13 amino acids. V lost 3 bases and J 13 bases, leaving 19 bases between the germline ends. Germline V lookup: CDR1 DFQATT, CDR2 SNEGSKA (reference sequence). The CDR3 region is CSASTAGTTEQYF. CDR3 in DNA: TGCAGTGCTAGTACTGCCGGGACAACGGAGCAGTACTTC.